The 15 T cell receptor beta chains below come from one sample, sequenced in a study of T cells in Graves' hyperthyroidism and ophthalmopathy. Amplified regions were TCR beta CDR3 sequences from RNA transcripts. Initially, a first-round RT-PCR of the TCR CDR3 employed the HTBI primer set. TCRdb redid the calling of the multiplex PCR reads with MiXCR, one entry per CDR3 protein. The top ten hold about 8% of the sample, which has approximately 500,000 distinct CDR3 sequences, under 60% seen once. The specimen sequenced was peripheral blood or thyroid tissue (not recorded which). Receptors originate from a woman between 18 and 29 years old with Graves' hyperthyroidism.

In its sample, this clonotype was seen many times. The chain employs TRBV6-5 and TRBJ2-7; D is possibly TRBD2 (5 bases). The CDR3 loop spans 14 amino acids. Germline V CDR1 and CDR2: MNHEY, SVGAGI. V was trimmed by 5 bases and J by 4 bases, leaving 15 bases between them. CDR3 sequence: CASSVGLENYEQYF. For the CDR3, the DNA is TGTGCCAGCAGTGTTGGACTGGAGAATTACGAGCAGTACTTC.

The genes are TRBV2 and TRBJ1-1, with 8 bases lining up with TRBD1. The CDR3 has 15 amino acids. V lost 6 bases, J lost 6 bases, and 12 bases stayed unmatched. Germline loops: CDR1 SNHLY, CDR2 FYNNEI. The CDR3, as DNA: TGTGCCAGCAGGAGGTCAGGGGGCTTATGGCCTGAAGCTTTCTTT. Protein sequence: CASRRSGGLWPEAFF.

This clonotype was recorded at least ten times. The chain uses TRBV5-1 and TRBJ2-7; D unresolved. V lost 4 bases, J lost 2 bases, and 7 bases lay in between. CDR1 is SGHRS and CDR2 is YFSETQ in the germline V gene. This CDR3 spans 12 amino acids. CDR3: CASSITPYEQYF. The CDR3 DNA follows: TGCGCCAGCAGCATCACCCCCTACGAGCAGTACTTC. The full variable domain, its missing parts supplied by reference TRBV5-1 and TRBJ2-7, is KAGVTQTPRYLIKTRGQQVTLSCSPISGHRSVSWYQQTPGQGLQFLFEYFSETQRNKGNFPGRFSGRQFSNSRSEMNVSTLELGDSALYLCASSITPYEQYFGPGTRLTVT.

This clonotype showed up just a few times. This sequence joins TRBV24-1 and TRBJ2-1; maybe TRBD2 (6 bases). CDR3 length: 14 amino acids. CDR1 and CDR2 from the germline V gene are KGHDR and SFDVKD. V was trimmed by 3 bases and J by 10 bases, leaving 15 bases between them. The CDR3, as DNA: TGTGCCACCAGTGATCCGGGACTTGGACGAGAGCAGTTCTTC. Its protein is CATSDPGLGREQFF.

This clonotype was counted many times. The chain uses TRBV11-2 and TRBJ2-5; 10 nucleotides agree with TRBD2. J lost 2 bases, V lost 6 bases, and 9 bases had no gene match. CDR3 size: 16 residues. Germline CDR1 reads SGHAT; CDR2 reads FQNNGV. CDR3 region: CASSKVAGGGQETQYF. The CDR3 coding sequence is TGTGCCAGCAGTAAGGTAGCGGGAGGCGGTCAAGAGACCCAGTACTTC. Full variable domain (remainder filled in from reference TRBV11-2 and TRBJ2-5): EAGVAQSPRYKIIEKRQSVAFWCNPISGHATLYWYQQILGQGPKLLIQFQNNGVVDDSQLPKDRFSAERLKGVDSTLKIQPAKLEDSAVYLCASSKVAGGGQETQYFGPGTRLLVL.

This clonotype was counted ten times or more. The J gene is TRBJ1-1, the V gene TRBV9; D ambiguous. The V end lost 0 bases, the J end lost 7 bases, and 16 bases lay between the germline ends. CDR1 is SGDLS, CDR2 YYNGEE, per germline. This CDR3 has 15 amino acids. CDR3 in amino acids: CASSVGSGSHGEAFF. The CDR3 DNA is TGTGCCAGCAGCGTAGGGTCGGGGAGCCACGGTGAAGCTTTCTTT.

The J gene is TRBJ2-1, the V gene TRBV12-3 or TRBV12-4; D remains unclear. With 7 bases removed from V and 7 bases from J, the gap between germline ends came to 14 bases. CDR3 length equals 13 residues. The DNA of the CDR3 is TGTGCCAGCACTGGGCAGCTAGGGAATGAGCAGTTCTTC. It translates to CASTGQLGNEQFF.

The chain couples TRBV7-2 to TRBJ1-5; TRBD1 might be the D (6 bases). CDR1 and CDR2 (germline): SGHTA, FQGNSA. V lost 5 bases and J lost 3, with 11 bases in between. The CDR3 totals 14 residues. CDR3 coding DNA: TGTGCCAGCAGCACTCGGGACACCAATCAGCCCCAGCATTTT. Residues: CASSTRDTNQPQHF.

The chain is built from TRBV7-2 and TRBJ1-1, with 8 bases identical to TRBD1. V lost 4 bases, J lost 4 bases, and 8 bases stayed unmatched. Looked up from germline, CDR1 is SGHTA and CDR2 is FQGNSA. This CDR3 has 15 amino acids. In DNA, the CDR3 is TGTGCCAGCAGCTCATACGGACAGGGTCGCACTGAAGCTTTCTTT. Its protein is CASSSYGQGRTEAFF.

V is TRBV12-3 or TRBV12-4 and J is TRBJ1-2; D is perhaps TRBD1 (5 bases). V gave up 6 bases and J gave up 0 bases, with 14 bases separating them. The CDR3 covers 15 residues. For the CDR3, the DNA is TGTGCCAGCAGGAACAGCCCAGGGTCTAACTATGGCTACACCTTC. This sequence encodes CASRNSPGSNYGYTF.

The J gene is TRBJ1-1, the V gene TRBV2; no clear D. V shed 5 bases and J shed 1 base, with 8 bases lying between them. This CDR3 has 13 residues. From germline, CDR1 is SNHLY and CDR2 FYNNEI. CDR3 in DNA: TGTGCCAGCAGTAAAGACACGAACACTGAAGCTTTCTTT. It translates to CASSKDTNTEAFF.

This clonotype was seen ten or more times. The genes are TRBV25-1 and TRBJ1-1, with D possibly being TRBD1 (6 bases). Germline loops: CDR1 MGHDK, CDR2 SYGVNS. The CDR3 consists of 16 residues. With 2 bases removed from V and 7 bases from J, the gap between germline ends came to 20 bases. In nucleotides, the CDR3 is TGTGCCAGCAGTGAAACGGGGGCAAGAAAAGGGGGTGAAGCTTTCTTT. Translated: CASSETGARKGGEAFF.

This clonotype has a count of ten or more. The rearrangement joins TRBV10-3 to TRBJ2-7, with D tentatively TRBD2 (5 bases). With 3 bases removed from V and 5 bases from J, the gap between germline ends came to 23 bases. The V gene's germline CDR1 is ENHRY and CDR2 SYGVKD. The CDR3 extends over 17 amino acids. The CDR3 DNA reads TGTGCCATCAGTGAAACCCCCCGTGGACCTACGAGGGACGAGCAGTACTTC. It yields the protein CAISETPRGPTRDEQYF.

Details on this clonotype: A much larger clone sits a single nucleotide away, making a read error possible. The rearrangement joins TRBV7-9 to TRBJ2-7; TRBD1 agrees at 9 bases. The DNA matches TRBJ2-1 better at its end, which makes the J call doubtful. Looked up from germline, CDR1 is SEHNR and CDR2 is FQNEAQ (reference sequence). This CDR3 has 15 amino acids. The CDR3 DNA follows: TGTGCCAGCAGCCGAAGGGACAGGGTGGCGCATGAGCAGTTCTTC. Translated: CASSRRDRVAHEQFF.

This clonotype was observed many times. This chain joins TRBV24-1 and TRBJ2-6; 7 bases fit TRBD2. Germline lookup yields CDR1 KGHDR and CDR2 SFDVKD. There are 17 residues in the CDR3. The ends lost 2 bases at V and 2 bases at J; junction bases unmatched: 5. The CDR3: CATSDSWGGAGANVLTF. The DNA of the CDR3 is TGTGCCACCAGTGATTCGTGGGGGGGAGCTGGGGCCAACGTCCTGACTTTC.